This T cell receptor (beta chain) appears in the sequencing data of a study of regulatory T cells in long-lasting Graves disease. General study results and limits: Among the persistent patients, approximately 2,900 public clonotypes were shared, more than the approximately 960 shared among new patients. Persistent disease exhibited a predilection for TRBV28, TRBJ1-2 and TRBJ2-5.

Trimming took 7 bases from V and 7 from J, leaving 14 bases between them. The V gene's germline CDR1 is MNHNS and CDR2 SASEGT. The CDR3 runs 13 residues. Researchers made TCR beta libraries by using iRepertoire HTBI primers and running Arm-PCR on CDR3 regions. A single record per CDR3 protein comes from TCRdb applying MiXCR to the multiplex PCR reads. The sample consists of 250,000 to 400,000 distinct CDR3 sequences, 15% to 20% of them appearing once. Stated time point: newly diagnosed GD, antithyroid drugs for less than 3 months. PBMC RNA was the source of the TCR library. Graves' disease diagnosis relied on American Thyroid Association guidelines. A note on this clonotype: Its antigen is unknown.

The sequence was collected from a female donor with Graves disease. The sample was peripheral blood mononuclear cells (PBMCs), taken at new diagnosis, from a patient treated with antithyroid drugs. This chain uses TRBV6-1 with TRBJ1-5; the D is unclear. The CDR3 DNA reads TGTGCCAGCATTGAGCAAACGGGCCAGCCCCAGCATTTT. This gives the protein CASIEQTGQPQHF.